Below are 2 T cell receptor beta chains sequenced from a single sample in a study of T cells in tumors after PD-1 blockade. Measured with immunoSEQ multiplex PCR; TCRdb has only the in-frame clones, and not every one. Of approximately 48,000 clones in the sample, 81% were seen once. The sample consisted of PBMCs, taken before anti-PD-1 treatment. The receptor source for this set is a human donor with basal cell carcinoma.

The chain recombines TRBV20-1 with TRBJ2-2; perhaps TRBD1 as D (5 bases). CDR1 DFQATT and CDR2 SNEGSKA come from the germline V gene (reference sequence). The CDR3 sequence is 12 residues long. Trimming stripped 3 bases from V and 6 bases from J, with 8 bases between. CDR3 DNA sequence: TGCAGTGCTAGTCAGGGTTCCGGGGAGCTGTTTTTT. The encoded protein is CSASQGSGELFF.

The chain recombines TRBV5-1 with TRBJ1-1, with a tentative D call TRBD1 (5 bases). Trimming shortened V by 0 bases and J by 1 base, and 13 bases separated the two germline ends. The CDR3 spans 16 residues. Per the germline V gene, CDR1 is SGHRS and CDR2 is YFSETQ. DNA for the CDR3: TGCGCCAGCAGCTTGGTTTCAGGGCCGCAGAACACTGAAGCTTTCTTT. It specifies CASSLVSGPQNTEAFF.